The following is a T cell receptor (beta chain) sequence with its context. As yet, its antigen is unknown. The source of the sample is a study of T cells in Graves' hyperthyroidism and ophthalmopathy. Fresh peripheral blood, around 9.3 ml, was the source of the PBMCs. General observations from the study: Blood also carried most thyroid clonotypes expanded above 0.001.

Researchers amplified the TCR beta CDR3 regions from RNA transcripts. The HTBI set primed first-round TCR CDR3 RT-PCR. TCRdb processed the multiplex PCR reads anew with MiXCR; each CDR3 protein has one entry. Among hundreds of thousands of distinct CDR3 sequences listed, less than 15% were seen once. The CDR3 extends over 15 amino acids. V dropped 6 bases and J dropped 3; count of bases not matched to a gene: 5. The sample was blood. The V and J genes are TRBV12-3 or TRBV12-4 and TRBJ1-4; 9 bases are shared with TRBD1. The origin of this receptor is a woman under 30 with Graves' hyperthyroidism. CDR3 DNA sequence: TGTGCCAGCAGGGGGGGACAGGGCCCTAATGAAAAACTGTTTTTT. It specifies CASRGGQGPNEKLFF.